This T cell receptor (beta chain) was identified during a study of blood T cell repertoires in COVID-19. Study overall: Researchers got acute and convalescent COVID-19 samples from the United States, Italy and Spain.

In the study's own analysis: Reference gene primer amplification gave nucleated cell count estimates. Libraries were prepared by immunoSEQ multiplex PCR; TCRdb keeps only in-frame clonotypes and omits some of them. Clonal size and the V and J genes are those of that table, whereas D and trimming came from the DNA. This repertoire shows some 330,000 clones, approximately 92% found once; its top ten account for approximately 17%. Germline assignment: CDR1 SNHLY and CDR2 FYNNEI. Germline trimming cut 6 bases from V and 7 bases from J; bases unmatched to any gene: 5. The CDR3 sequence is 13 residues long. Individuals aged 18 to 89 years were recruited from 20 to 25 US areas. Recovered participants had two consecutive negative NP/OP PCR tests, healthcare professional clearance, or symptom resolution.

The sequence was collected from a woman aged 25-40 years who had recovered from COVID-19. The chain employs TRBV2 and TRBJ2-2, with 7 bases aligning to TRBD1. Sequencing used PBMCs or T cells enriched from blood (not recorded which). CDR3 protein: CASRYRGSGELFF. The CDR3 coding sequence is TGTGCCAGCAGATACAGGGGTAGCGGGGAGCTGTTTTTT.